One sample yielded the 12 T cell receptor beta chains listed below, sequenced in a study of naive and memory T cell subsets. An equimolar mix of two oligonucleotides served as the beta constant-region primer for TRBC1 and TRBC2. Four rounds of PCR amplified the ligated cDNA using nested alpha and beta constant-region primers plus SP2. TCRdb re-derived calls from the UMI-ligation and nested PCR reads in MiXCR, one entry per CDR3 protein. The table lists about 22,000 distinct CDR3 sequences, around 8.8% of them singletons. The sequencing input was central memory CD8+ T cells from blood. The receptors stem from a human donor in good health.

As regards this clonotype: One base away lies a much larger clone, so this may be a sequencing read error. The chain is built from TRBV6-2 or TRBV6-3 and TRBJ1-5; D may be TRBD1 (5 bases). Germline V gene data show CDR1 as MNHEY and CDR2 as SVGEGT. The CDR3 consists of 15 residues. The CDR3 region is CDSRKVARADSPQHF. CDR3 coding DNA: TGTGACAGCAGGAAAGTTGCCAGGGCGGATTCGCCCCAGCATTTT.

This clonotype was observed many times. J is TRBJ2-6 and V is TRBV21-1; no DNA check was done on the table's D call, TRBD1. TRBV21-1 is described as a pseudogene. CDR3 length: 18 residues. DNA for the CDR3: TGTGCCAGCAGCAATCTGGGGACAATGGACTCTGGGGCCAACGTCCTGACTTTC. Its translation: CASSNLGTMDSGANVLTF.

This clonotype has at least ten counts. This chain uses TRBV6-2 or TRBV6-3 with TRBJ2-7, with TRBD1 matching 8 bases. CDR1 and CDR2 (germline): MNHEY, SVGEGT. V shed 9 bases, J shed 9 bases, and the junction held 22 bases outside the gene matches. This CDR3 spans 16 amino acids. The CDR3 DNA reads TGTGCCAGTCAGAGAAAACCGGGACAGGTTTATTTCGGGCAGTACTTC. This translates into CASQRKPGQVYFGQYF.

The chain employs TRBV18 and TRBJ2-2; D unclear. The CDR3 length is 14 residues. CDR1 is KGHSH, CDR2 LQKENI, per germline. Trimming shortened V by 3 bases and J by 7 bases, and 12 bases separated the two germline ends. The CDR3: CASSPVWGYGELFF. The CDR3 bases are TGTGCCAGCTCACCGGTATGGGGTTACGGGGAGCTGTTTTTT.

This clonotype was observed a few times. The rearrangement joins TRBV28 to TRBJ1-1, with 7 bases matching TRBD1. Germline trimming cut 6 bases from V and 11 bases from J; bases unmatched to any gene: 9. Looked up from germline, CDR1 is MDHEN and CDR2 is SYDVKM. There are 12 residues in the CDR3. The CDR3 DNA reads as TGTGCCAGCAGCTACACAGGGGAGCGTGCTTTCTTT. Its protein product is CASSYTGERAFF.

By share, this clonotype counts as medium-sized. V usage is TRBV7-2 and J usage is TRBJ2-7; D is ambiguous. This CDR3 has 12 residues. Looked up from germline, CDR1 is SGHTA and CDR2 is FQGNSA. V was clipped by 1 base and J by 6 bases, with 7 bases between them. The DNA of the CDR3 is TGTGCCAGCAGCTTAGGGTCGGCCGAGCAGTACTTC. Translating it yields CASSLGSAEQYF.

The genes are TRBV9 and TRBJ2-1; possibly TRBD1 for D (5 bases). Germline V gives CDR1 SGDLS, CDR2 YYNGEE. The CDR3 is 15 amino acids. The V gene lost 0 bases and the J gene lost 7 bases, with 14 bases spanning the gap. CDR3 bases: TGTGCCAGCAGCGTAGAACAGGTCCTATTAAATGAGCAGTTCTTC. Amino acid sequence: CASSVEQVLLNEQFF.

This clonotype was seen ten or more times. This chain uses TRBV28 with TRBJ2-4; 7 nucleotides align to TRBD2. V was clipped by 3 bases and J by 11 bases; unmatched bases: 4. Germline CDR1 is MDHEN and CDR2 is SYDVKM. The CDR3 sequence is 12 residues long. The CDR3 reads CASSFGGMLQYF. In DNA form, the CDR3 reads TGTGCCAGCAGTTTCGGGGGGATGCTTCAGTACTTC.

This clonotype was recorded many times. The V and J genes are TRBV2 and TRBJ2-1, with D tentatively TRBD2 (5 bases). Deletions cut 7 bases from V and 12 bases from J, with 10 bases between. Germline V gene data show CDR1 as SNHLY and CDR2 as FYNNEI. This CDR3 region has 10 residues. CDR3 residues: CASKGVRQFF. Here the CDR3 DNA reads TGTGCCAGCAAGGGAGTGAGGCAGTTCTTC.

This clonotype was detected ten times or more. The genes are TRBV29-1 and TRBJ2-1; D unresolved. This CDR3 contains 17 residues. V was trimmed by 1 base and J by 4 bases, leaving 20 bases between them. Germline V gene sequence: CDR1 SQVTM, CDR2 ANQGSEA. The CDR3 loop reads CSVEGSATKIGYNEQFF. The CDR3 DNA is TGCAGCGTTGAAGGGTCGGCGACCAAAATAGGGTACAATGAGCAGTTCTTC.

This clonotype was detected ten times or more. This chain links TRBV6-2 or TRBV6-3 with TRBJ1-5; D perhaps matches TRBD1 (6 bases). The V gene lost 0 bases and the J gene lost 5 bases, with 11 bases spanning the gap. Germline CDR1 is MNHEY and CDR2 is SVGEGT. This CDR3 is built from 15 residues. Here the CDR3 DNA reads TGTGCCAGCAGTTACTCTTCAGGGGAGGATCAGCCCCAGCATTTT. It specifies CASSYSSGEDQPQHF.

This clonotype was seen repeatedly, ten times or more. The V and J genes are TRBV20-1 and TRBJ2-7; 8 bases are shared with TRBD2. The V gene's germline CDR1 is DFQATT and CDR2 SNEGSKA (reference sequence). The CDR3 has 17 residues. Unmatched junction bases numbered 17, after V lost 3 bases and J lost 4 bases. CDR3 amino acids: CSASLGDYRRGGYEQYF. CDR3 DNA sequence: TGCAGTGCTAGCCTGGGGGACTACCGACGGGGGGGATACGAGCAGTACTTC.